Below are 32 T cell receptor beta chains sequenced from a single sample in a study of HIV-infected children after antiretroviral therapy interruption (dated by TCRdb to about 2019). The treatment or condition label, as the study defines it: PENTA 11 planned treatment interruption arm or continuous ART arm. Library preparation used 3' RACE. Sequencing was performed on an Illumina MiSeq. TCR libraries were constructed from RNA with a 3' RACE protocol that used unique molecular identifiers to correct for PCR amplification bias. Starting from the raw public reads, TCRdb applied fastp trimming at Q25, assembled clones with MiXCR and retained in-frame beta chains. Rows matching on CDR3 protein sequence are summarized as one entry with the most common DNA and genes. This sample gives some 90,000 distinct CDR3 sequences in total; about 7% of them show up just once. The ten largest clonotypes hold 1.1% of the sample.

The sequences come from CD45RA+ CD4+ T cells from PBMCs, pooled from several time points, collected from a donor given antiretroviral therapy, either interrupted or continuous. The cell subset or site tag for this specimen amounts to: naive CD4+ CD45RA+ CD45RO- T cells. The source is a pool of human donors with HIV.

CDR3 loop: CANGQTTDTQYF. The CDR3 bases are TGCGCCAACGGACAGACAACAGATACGCAGTATTTT. J is TRBJ2-3 and V is TRBV10-2, with D possibly being TRBD1 (6 bases). The germline gives CDR1 WSHSY, CDR2 SAAADI. This CDR3 contains 12 residues. The V and J ends lost 10 bases and 3 bases respectively, with 11 bases between them.

This clonotype came up once. The J gene is TRBJ2-7, the V gene TRBV20-1; maybe TRBD2 (7 bases). Trimming cost V 0 bases and J 2 bases, with 14 bases left between them. The CDR3 loop spans 15 amino acids. Germline lookup yields CDR1 DFQATT and CDR2 SNEGSKA (reference sequence). The CDR3 DNA follows: TGCAGTGCTAGAGATTCGCGGGGGCCTGCCTACGAGCAGTACTTC. This encodes CSARDSRGPAYEQYF.

This clonotype was recorded at least ten times. V and J are TRBV9 and TRBJ2-1; D is ambiguous. This CDR3 region has 15 residues. V was shortened by 0 bases and J by 2 bases, with 9 bases between the two germline ends. Per the germline V gene, CDR1 is SGDLS and CDR2 is YYNGEE. Here the CDR3 DNA reads TGTGCCAGCAGCGTAGAAGTACAAACCTACAATGAGCAGTTCTTC. Translating gives CASSVEVQTYNEQFF.

There are many counts of this clonotype. This chain connects TRBV3-1 to TRBJ1-3; unclear D gene. V lost 0 bases and J lost 0, with 9 bases in between. The length of the CDR3 is 16 residues. Germline V gene lookup returns CDR1 LGHDT and CDR2 YNNKEL (reference sequence). The chain's CDR3 is CASSQDGRLSGNTIYF. In DNA form, the CDR3 reads TGTGCCAGCAGCCAAGACGGCCGGCTCTCTGGAAACACCATATATTTT.

This clonotype was detected many times. J is TRBJ1-2 and V is TRBV6-6, with D unclear. V was trimmed by 8 bases and J by 7 bases, leaving 8 bases between them. The CDR3 is 10 residues long. Germline V CDR1 and CDR2: MNHNY, SVGAGI (reference sequence). The CDR3 bases are TGTGCCAGCGGGTTAGTTGGCTACACCTTC. This translates into CASGLVGYTF.

This clonotype was observed many times. This chain links TRBV7-6 with TRBJ2-2, with D perhaps matching TRBD1 (6 bases). The CDR3 runs to 15 residues. CDR1 SGHVS and CDR2 FNYEAQ come from the germline V gene. Trimming removed 3 bases at V and 3 bases at J, with 11 bases between. The CDR3 loop is CASSFVRGYTGELFF. CDR3 nucleotides: TGTGCCAGCAGCTTCGTGAGGGGGTACACCGGGGAGCTGTTTTTT.

There are many counts of this clonotype. V is TRBV20-1 and J is TRBJ1-5, with D possibly TRBD1 on 5 matching bases. This CDR3 spans 14 amino acids. V was cut by 0 bases and J by 6 bases, with 12 bases left in between. The germline gives CDR1 DFQATT, CDR2 SNEGSKA (reference sequence). The DNA of the CDR3 is TGCAGTGCTAGAGATGATCGGGGGGGTCAGCCCCAGCATTTT. This gives the protein CSARDDRGGQPQHF.

This clonotype came up many times. The CDR3 loop reads CASSETGAPDTQYF. Written as DNA, the CDR3 is TGCGCCAGCAGTGAGACCGGGGCCCCCGATACGCAGTATTTT. The rearrangement joins TRBV10-2 to TRBJ2-3, with D tentatively TRBD1 or TRBD2 (5 bases each). Germline V CDR1 and CDR2: WSHSY, SAAADI. The CDR3 length is 14 residues. The V gene lost 2 bases and the J gene lost 6 bases, with 12 bases spanning the gap.

This clonotype was recorded at least ten times. J is TRBJ1-1 and V is TRBV29-1; D is uncertain. Germline-derived CDR1 and CDR2 are SQVTM and ANQGSEA. The germline V and J ends were trimmed by 6 bases and 2 bases, with 16 bases remaining between them. The CDR3 loop spans 14 amino acids. The DNA for the CDR3 is TGCAGCGTGATGCCGGTAAGAGGTAACACTGAAGCTTTCTTT. It encodes CSVMPVRGNTEAFF.

This clonotype was picked up many times. The chain combines TRBV18 with TRBJ2-5, with D possibly being TRBD1 (6 bases). The germline gives CDR1 KGHSH, CDR2 LQKENI. Deletions cut 4 bases from V and 5 bases from J, with 17 bases between. CDR3 length: 15 residues. The CDR3 region has the DNA TGTGCCAGCTCACTCAGACAGGCGCAAGAGGAGACCCAGTACTTC. This encodes CASSLRQAQEETQYF. Using reference TRBV18 and TRBJ2-5 for the parts outside the CDR3, the full variable domain is NAGVMQNPRHLVRRRGQEARLRCSPMKGHSHVYWYRQLPEEGLKFMVYLQKENIIDESGMPKERFSAEFPKEGPSILRIQQVVRGDSAAYFCASSLRQAQEETQYFGPGTRLLVL.

This clonotype was detected many times. The chain uses TRBV7-9 and TRBJ1-1; 7 nucleotides line up with TRBD1. The germline V gene has CDR1 SEHNR and CDR2 FQNEAQ (reference sequence). This CDR3 spans 13 amino acids. V dropped 1 base and J dropped 13; count of bases not matched to a gene: 9. In DNA, the CDR3 is TGTGCCAGCAGCTTAGACGGATACAGGGGTAGTTTCTTT. Protein sequence: CASSLDGYRGSFF.

There are many counts of this clonotype. This chain links TRBV20-1 with TRBJ2-7; D not certain. Trimming took 3 bases from V and 0 from J, leaving 12 bases between them. Per the germline V gene, CDR1 is DFQATT and CDR2 is SNEGSKA (reference sequence). The CDR3 runs to 14 residues. The CDR3 sequence: CSARTYLSSYEQYF. In nucleotides, the CDR3 is TGCAGTGCTAGGACTTACCTAAGCTCCTACGAGCAGTACTTC.

This clonotype has at least ten counts. This sequence joins TRBV6-1 and TRBJ2-7; D is unclear. V was clipped by 6 bases and J by 4 bases, with 10 bases between them. CDR1 and CDR2 (germline): MNHNS, SASEGT. The CDR3 has 12 residues. The CDR3 sequence is CASSQQIYEQYF. The CDR3 DNA is TGTGCCAGCAGCCAGCAGATTTACGAGCAGTACTTC.

This chain connects TRBV18 to TRBJ2-5; 7 bases map to TRBD2. CDR3 length equals 16 residues. J was trimmed by 2 bases and V by 1 base; bases with no gene match: 7. Germline V CDR1 and CDR2: KGHSH, LQKENI. The CDR3 coding sequence is TGTGCCAGCTCACCACTGGATCTAGCGGTACAAGAGACCCAGTACTTC. It is translated as CASSPLDLAVQETQYF.

This clonotype showed up many times. This sequence joins TRBV5-1 and TRBJ1-1, with unresolved D. Germline CDR1 and CDR2: SGHRS and YFSETQ. V was shortened by 4 bases and J by 6 bases, with 16 bases between the two germline ends. CDR3 length equals 14 residues. CDR3 DNA: TGCGCCAGCAGCCCCGACCACGGCCGGGCTGAAGCTTTCTTT. This encodes CASSPDHGRAEAFF.

This clonotype came up many times. The V and J genes are TRBV12-3 or TRBV12-4 and TRBJ1-5; D might be TRBD1 (5 bases). CDR3 length: 15 amino acids. V lost 6 bases, J lost 2 bases, and 14 bases lay in between. This CDR3 reads CASSVGDYGNQPQHF. In nucleotides, the CDR3 is TGTGCCAGCAGCGTAGGGGACTACGGCAATCAGCCCCAGCATTTT.

The chain links TRBV19 to TRBJ2-3, with 10 positions matching TRBD1. With V trimmed by 7 bases and J by 6 bases, 7 bases remained unmatched. Per germline, CDR1 LNHDA and CDR2 SQIVND (reference sequence). This CDR3 spans 14 amino acids. The CDR3 reads CASTTGQGPDTQYF. The CDR3 DNA sequence: TGTGCCAGTACGACGGGACAGGGGCCGGATACGCAGTATTTT. The full variable domain, with the rest looked up from reference TRBV19 and TRBJ2-3, is DGGITQSPKYLFRKEGQNVTLSCEQNLNHDAMYWYRQDPGQGLRLIYYSQIVNDFQKGDIAEGYSVSREKKESFPLTVTSAQKNPTAFYLCASTTGQGPDTQYFGPGTRLTVL.

This clonotype showed up many times. The chain links TRBV20-1 to TRBJ2-7; the D gene could be TRBD1 or TRBD2 (5 bases each). V lost 0 bases to trimming and J lost 2 bases, with 11 bases between them. Germline lookup yields CDR1 DFQATT and CDR2 SNEGSKA (reference sequence). CDR3 length: 14 residues. CDR3 bases: TGCAGTGCTAGAGATGTTCAGGGACCCTACGAGCAGTACTTC. Its protein product is CSARDVQGPYEQYF.

The gene calls are TRBV12-3 or TRBV12-4 and TRBJ1-3; D is possibly TRBD1 (6 bases). This CDR3 is built from 15 residues. The V end was cut by 2 bases, the J end by 1 base, with 9 bases between. The CDR3, as DNA: TGTGCCAGCAGTTTAAGGGGGGTGTCTGGAAACACCATATATTTT. Translation: CASSLRGVSGNTIYF.

This clonotype was seen at least ten times. The J gene is TRBJ2-7, the V gene TRBV20-1, with 8 bases aligning to TRBD2. After removal of 0 bases from V and 4 bases from J, the junction contained 14 bases not matched to a gene. From germline, CDR1 is DFQATT and CDR2 SNEGSKA (reference sequence). The CDR3 is 17 amino acids. The CDR3: CSARDARIPGGGYEQYF. CDR3 in DNA: TGCAGTGCTAGAGATGCCCGAATCCCGGGGGGGGGGTACGAGCAGTACTTC.

The chain has TRBV30 and TRBJ2-1; D not resolved. V gave up 2 bases and J gave up 10 bases, with 15 bases separating them. The CDR3 has 13 residues. Germline CDR1 GTSNPN, CDR2 SVGIG (reference sequence). Written as DNA, the CDR3 is TGTGCCTGGAGTCCCCCAGCTGGAAGGGAGCAGTTCTTC. Protein: CAWSPPAGREQFF.

CDR3 coding DNA: TGTGCCAGCAGGCGATTGCGGGCGGGCACCGGGGAGCTGTTTTTT. As protein: CASRRLRAGTGELFF. The V gene is TRBV2, the J gene TRBJ2-2; D is possibly TRBD2 (5 bases). Trimming stripped 6 bases from V and 4 bases from J, with 15 bases between. The CDR3 covers 15 residues. CDR1 SNHLY and CDR2 FYNNEI come from the germline V gene.

This rearrangement joins TRBV10-2 to TRBJ2-7; D not resolved. The CDR3 runs to 13 residues. Germline V gene sequence: CDR1 WSHSY, CDR2 SAAADI. V lost 2 bases and J 6 bases, leaving 11 bases between the germline ends. The CDR3 reads CASSETIPGEQYF. The CDR3 nucleotides are TGCGCCAGCAGTGAGACCATACCGGGCGAGCAGTACTTC.

This clonotype was detected ten times or more. As DNA, the CDR3 is TGTGCCAGTAGTATTCACTGGTTCGAGCCCCAGCATTTT. Translated: CASSIHWFEPQHF. This chain connects TRBV19 to TRBJ1-5; D remains ambiguous. This CDR3 is 13 amino acids long. Between the trimmed V and J ends, which lost 3 bases and 8 bases, there was a span of 11 bases. From germline, CDR1 is LNHDA and CDR2 SQIVND (reference sequence).

Many counts were recorded for this clonotype. The rearrangement joins TRBV25-1 to TRBJ2-3; D uncertain. The CDR3 is 12 amino acids. Germline V gene lookup returns CDR1 MGHDK and CDR2 SYGVNS. The V end lost 6 bases, the J end lost 2 bases, and 6 bases lay between the germline ends. The CDR3 DNA is TGTGCCAGCAGAGACATCACAGATACGCAGTATTTT. Amino acid sequence: CASRDITDTQYF.

This clonotype was counted between two and nine times. This sequence joins TRBV18 and TRBJ1-2; 7 bases line up with TRBD1. With 5 bases clipped from V and 0 bases from J, the junction kept 6 bases outside the gene matches. CDR3 size: 15 residues. Per the germline V gene, CDR1 is KGHSH and CDR2 is LQKENI. The CDR3 spells CASSTPDRSNYGYTF. CDR3 nucleotides: TGTGCCAGCTCAACCCCGGACAGGTCTAACTATGGCTACACCTTC.

This clonotype was detected only a few times. The gene calls are TRBV10-1 and TRBJ2-1, with 16 bases aligning to TRBD2. Germline V lookup: CDR1 WNHNN, CDR2 SYGVQD (reference sequence). The length of the CDR3 is 21 residues. V lost 0 bases to trimming and J lost 0 bases; unmatched junction nucleotides: 8. The CDR3 DNA reads as TGCGCCAGCAGTGAGTCGGGACCGGGACTAGCGGGGGGGAGCTCCTACAATGAGCAGTTCTTC. Encoded protein: CASSESGPGLAGGSSYNEQFF.

This clonotype was observed many times. This chain uses TRBV19 with TRBJ2-3; 9 positions match TRBD1. Germline V gene sequence: CDR1 LNHDA, CDR2 SQIVND (reference sequence). CDR3 length equals 16 residues. The junction had 13 bases not matched to a gene; V was cut back by 7 bases and J by 5 bases. This CDR3 is CASIYRGQGLGDTQYF. The CDR3 nucleotides read TGTGCCAGTATTTACCGAGGACAGGGGTTGGGAGATACGCAGTATTTT.

This clonotype was detected many times. The chain employs TRBV12-3 or TRBV12-4 and TRBJ1-1; unclear D gene. This CDR3 comprises 15 residues. Between the trimmed V and J ends, which lost 9 bases and 5 bases, there was a span of 22 bases. In DNA, the CDR3 is TGTGCCAGTTCCGCCCGGGGTCCAATTCGGACTGAAGCTTTCTTT. It codes for CASSARGPIRTEAFF.

This clonotype showed up many times. CDR3 protein: CASSNSYQPQHF. The CDR3, as DNA: TGTGCCAGCAGTAACTCATATCAGCCCCAGCATTTT. The gene calls are TRBV25-1 and TRBJ1-5; no reliable D call. The CDR3 loop spans 12 amino acids. Trimming removed 5 bases from V and 5 bases from J, with 7 bases in between. Germline loops: CDR1 MGHDK, CDR2 SYGVNS.

This clonotype was counted many times. The rearrangement joins TRBV4-1 to TRBJ2-4, with unresolved D. Per the germline V gene, CDR1 is MGHRA and CDR2 is YSYEKL. There are 15 residues in the CDR3. The V and J ends lost 1 base and 0 bases respectively, with 7 bases between them. CDR3 sequence reads: CASSQVLTAKNIQYF. DNA for the CDR3: TGCGCCAGCAGCCAAGTCCTGACAGCCAAAAACATTCAGTACTTC.

The rearrangement links TRBV6-1 to TRBJ2-7; D not resolved. CDR1 is MNHNS, CDR2 SASEGT, per germline. The CDR3 extends over 15 amino acids. The V gene lost 4 bases and the J gene lost 1 base, with 14 bases spanning the gap. CDR3 loop: CASSGGKFPSYEQYF. Here the CDR3 DNA reads TGTGCCAGCAGTGGTGGGAAGTTCCCGTCCTACGAGCAGTACTTC.